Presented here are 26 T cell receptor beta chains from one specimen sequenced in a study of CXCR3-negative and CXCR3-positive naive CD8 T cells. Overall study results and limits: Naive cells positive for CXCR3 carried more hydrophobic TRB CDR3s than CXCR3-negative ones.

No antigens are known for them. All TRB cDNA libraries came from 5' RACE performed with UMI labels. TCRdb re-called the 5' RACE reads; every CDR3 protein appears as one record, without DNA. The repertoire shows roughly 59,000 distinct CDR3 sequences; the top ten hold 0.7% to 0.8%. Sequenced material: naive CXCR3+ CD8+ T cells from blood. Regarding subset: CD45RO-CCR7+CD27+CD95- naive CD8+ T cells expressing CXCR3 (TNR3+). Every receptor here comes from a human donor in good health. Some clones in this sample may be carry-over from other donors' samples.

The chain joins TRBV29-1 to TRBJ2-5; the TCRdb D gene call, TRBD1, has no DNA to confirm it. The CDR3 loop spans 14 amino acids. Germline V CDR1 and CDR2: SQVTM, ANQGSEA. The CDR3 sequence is CSVELAGMTETQYF.

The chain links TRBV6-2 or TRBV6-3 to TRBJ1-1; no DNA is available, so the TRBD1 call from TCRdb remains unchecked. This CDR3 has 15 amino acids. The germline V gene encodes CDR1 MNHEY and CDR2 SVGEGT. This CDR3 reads CASRHRTGANTEAFF.

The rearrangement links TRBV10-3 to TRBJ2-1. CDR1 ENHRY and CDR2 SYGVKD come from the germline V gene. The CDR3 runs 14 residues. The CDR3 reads CAISDSGLYNEQFF.

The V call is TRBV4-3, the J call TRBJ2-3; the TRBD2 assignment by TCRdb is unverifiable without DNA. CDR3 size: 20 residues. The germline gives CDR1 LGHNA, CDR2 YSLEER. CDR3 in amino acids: CASSREDGTSGGPSTDTQYF.

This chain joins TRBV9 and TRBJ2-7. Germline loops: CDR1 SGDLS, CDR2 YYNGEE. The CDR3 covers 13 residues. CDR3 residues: CASSVGFVGEQYF.

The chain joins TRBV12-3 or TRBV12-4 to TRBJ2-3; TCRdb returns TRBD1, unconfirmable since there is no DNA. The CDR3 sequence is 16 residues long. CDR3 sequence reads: CASSFLPRGSTDTQYF.

The CDR3 loop reads CASSSTGGNIQYF. The rearrangement uses TRBV14 and TRBJ2-4; TCRdb gives TRBD1 as the D gene, but with no DNA this cannot be confirmed. Germline V gives CDR1 SGHDN, CDR2 FVKESK. The CDR3 is 13 residues long.

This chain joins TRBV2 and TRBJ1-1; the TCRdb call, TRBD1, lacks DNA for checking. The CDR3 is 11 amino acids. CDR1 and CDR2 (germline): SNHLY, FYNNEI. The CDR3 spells CASSGGAEAFF. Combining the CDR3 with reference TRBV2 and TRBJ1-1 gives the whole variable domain EPEVTQTPSHQVTQMGQEVILRCVPISNHLYFYWYRQILGQKVEFLVSFYNNEISEKSEIFDDQFSVERPDGSNFTLKIRSTKLEDSAMYFCASSGGAEAFFGQGTRLTVV.

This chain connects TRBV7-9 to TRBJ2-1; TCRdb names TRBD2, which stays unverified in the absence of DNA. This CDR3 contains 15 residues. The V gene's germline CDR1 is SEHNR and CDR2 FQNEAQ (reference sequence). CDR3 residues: CASSLVLGGANEQFF.

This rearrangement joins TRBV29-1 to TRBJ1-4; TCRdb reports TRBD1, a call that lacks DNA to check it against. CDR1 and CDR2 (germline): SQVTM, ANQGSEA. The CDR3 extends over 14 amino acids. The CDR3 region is CSVEHQTGGEKLFF. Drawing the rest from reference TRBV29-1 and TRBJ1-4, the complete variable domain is SAVISQKPSRDICQRGTSLTIQCQVDSQVTMMFWYRQQPGQSLTLIATANQGSEATYESGFVIDKFPISRPNLTFSTLTVSNMSPEDSSIYLCSVEHQTGGEKLFFGSGTQLSVL.

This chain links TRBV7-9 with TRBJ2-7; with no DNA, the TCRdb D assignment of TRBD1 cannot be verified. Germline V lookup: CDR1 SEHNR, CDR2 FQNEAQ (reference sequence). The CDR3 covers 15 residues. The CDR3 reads CASSLGQASSYEQYF.

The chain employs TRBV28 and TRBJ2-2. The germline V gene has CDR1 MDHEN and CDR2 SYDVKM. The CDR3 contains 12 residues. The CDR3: CASSLFPGELFF.

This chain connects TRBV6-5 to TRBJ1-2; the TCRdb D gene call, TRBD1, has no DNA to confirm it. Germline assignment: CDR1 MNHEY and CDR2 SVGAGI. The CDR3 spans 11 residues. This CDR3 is CAIWGVGGYTF.

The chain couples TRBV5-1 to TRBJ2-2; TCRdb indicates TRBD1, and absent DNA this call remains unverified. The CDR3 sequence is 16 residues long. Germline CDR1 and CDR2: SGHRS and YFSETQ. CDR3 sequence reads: CASSLGDRENTGELFF.

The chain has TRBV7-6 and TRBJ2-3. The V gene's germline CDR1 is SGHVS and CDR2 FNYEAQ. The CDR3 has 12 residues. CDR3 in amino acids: CASRRSTDTQYF.

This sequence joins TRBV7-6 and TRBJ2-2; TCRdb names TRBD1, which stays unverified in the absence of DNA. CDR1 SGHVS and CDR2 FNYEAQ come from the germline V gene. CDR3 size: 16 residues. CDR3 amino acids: CASSLSQDSNTGELFF.

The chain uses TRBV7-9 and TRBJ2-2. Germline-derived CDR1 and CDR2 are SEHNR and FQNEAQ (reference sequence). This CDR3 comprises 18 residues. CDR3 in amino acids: CASRLPQGRASNTGELFF.

CDR3 amino acids: CASSWGTVNEQFF. The chain combines TRBV5-6 with TRBJ2-1; the TCRdb D gene call, TRBD1, has no DNA to confirm it. CDR3 length: 13 amino acids. Germline V gene data show CDR1 as SGHDT and CDR2 as YYEEEE.

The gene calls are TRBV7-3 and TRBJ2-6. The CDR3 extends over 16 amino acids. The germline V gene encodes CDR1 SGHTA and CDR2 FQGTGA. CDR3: CASSLSDSSGANVLTF. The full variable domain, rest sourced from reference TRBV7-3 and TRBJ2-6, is GAGVSQTPSNKVTEKGKYVELRCDPISGHTALYWYRQSLGQGPEFLIYFQGTGAADDSGLPNDRFFAVRPEGSVSTLKIQRTERGDSAVYLCASSLSDSSGANVLTFGAGSRLTVL.

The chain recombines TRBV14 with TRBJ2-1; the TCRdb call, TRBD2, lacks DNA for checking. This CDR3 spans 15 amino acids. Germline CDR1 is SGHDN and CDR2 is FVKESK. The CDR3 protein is CASSQDGLYYNEQFF.

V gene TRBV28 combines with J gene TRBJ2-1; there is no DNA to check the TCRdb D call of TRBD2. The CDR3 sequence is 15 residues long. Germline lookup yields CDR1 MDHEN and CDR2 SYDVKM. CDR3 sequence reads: CASSLRGSRYNEQFF.

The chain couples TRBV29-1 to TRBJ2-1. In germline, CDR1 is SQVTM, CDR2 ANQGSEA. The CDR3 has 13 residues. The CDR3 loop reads CSVEEARQNEQFF.

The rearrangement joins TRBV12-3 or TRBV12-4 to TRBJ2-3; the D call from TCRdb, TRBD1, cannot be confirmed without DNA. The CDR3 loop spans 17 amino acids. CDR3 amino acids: CASSLGPRGPDTDTQYF.

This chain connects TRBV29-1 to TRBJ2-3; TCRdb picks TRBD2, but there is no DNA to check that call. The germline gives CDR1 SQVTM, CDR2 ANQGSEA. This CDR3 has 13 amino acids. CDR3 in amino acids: CSVGLGRADTQYF.

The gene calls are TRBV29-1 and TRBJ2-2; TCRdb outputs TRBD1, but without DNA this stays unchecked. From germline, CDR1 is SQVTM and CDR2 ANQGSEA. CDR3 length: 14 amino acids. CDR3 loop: CSAPGTVDTGELFF.

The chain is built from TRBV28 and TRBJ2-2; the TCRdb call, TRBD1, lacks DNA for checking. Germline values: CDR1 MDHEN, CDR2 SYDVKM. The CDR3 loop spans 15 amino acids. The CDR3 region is CASSYRGRRTGELFF.